The 12 T cell receptor beta chains in this list originate from one sample, sequenced in a study of T cell clonality in common variable immunodeficiency (dated by TCRdb to about 2015). Library generation was performed with the immunoSEQ multiplex PCR assay. TCRdb took this table from immuneACCESS and kept in-frame rearrangements with V and J called. Such tables lack part of the clones; where checked against another copy, unresolved V genes explain under half of the gap, and the rest is unexplained. This sample has 40,000 or so clones, none of them a singleton. The top ten clonotypes cover approximately 3.6% of the sample. Sequencing input: peripheral blood mononuclear cells. The receptors originated from a person aged 18 to 75 in good health.

Only a few counts were recorded for this clone. Sequencing ends 3 residues short of the CDR3 end; the germline J gene provides the rest. This chain links TRBV13 with TRBJ2-2, with 7 bases identical to TRBD1. The CDR3 runs to 16 residues. Per the germline V gene, CDR1 is PRHDT and CDR2 is FYEKMQ (reference sequence). Incomplete CDR3 DNA: TGTGCCAGCAGCTCGAGACAGGGTGCAACTAATGAAAAG. This sequence encodes CASSSRQGATNEK. The whole CDR3 sequence reads CASSSRQGATNEKLFF.

This clone occurred many times. The read falls 3 residues short of the CDR3 end, and the missing part is taken from the germline J gene. V usage is TRBV16 and J usage is TRBJ1-2; D ambiguous. The CDR3 is 15 amino acids. Trimming shortened V by 0 bases and J by 3 bases, and 11 bases separated the two germline ends. Germline CDR1 KGHSY, CDR2 FQNENV. The CDR3 is CASSQSTEPYYGYTF. Incomplete CDR3 DNA: TGTGCCAGCAGCCAATCAACAGAACCTTACTATGGC.

This clone was counted ten times or more. The CDR3 goes on 3 residues after the read ends, and that part is filled in from the germline J gene. The chain joins TRBV5-1 to TRBJ1-2, with TRBD1 identical over 7 bases. The germline V gene has CDR1 SGHRS and CDR2 YFSETQ. V dropped 4 bases and J dropped 4; count of bases not matched to a gene: 7. This CDR3 contains 14 residues. CDR3 region: CASSQNRGRYGYTF. The covered CDR3 bases are TGCGCCAGCAGCCAAAACAGGGGCCGCTATGGC. Combining the CDR3 with reference TRBV5-1 and TRBJ1-2 gives the whole variable domain KAGVTQTPRYLIKTRGQQVTLSCSPISGHRSVSWYQQTPGQGLQFLFEYFSETQRNKGNFPGRFSGRQFSNSRSEMNVSTLELGDSALYLCASSQNRGRYGYTFGSGTRLTVV.

This clone occurred a few times. The read ends 3 residues shy of where the CDR3 ends; the end is completed using the germline J gene. V is TRBV7-6 and J is TRBJ2-3, with TRBD2 as a possible D gene (5 bases). Germline V gives CDR1 SGHVS, CDR2 FNYEAQ. This CDR3 is 14 amino acids long. The CDR3: CASSSRTGDGAQYF. The covered CDR3 bases are TGTGCCAGCAGCTCCCGGACTGGGGATGGGGCG.

This clone was counted at least ten times. The read gets to within 3 residues of the CDR3 end, and the germline J gene fills in the rest. The chain links TRBV20-1 to TRBJ2-5; 8 bases agree with TRBD2. This CDR3 region has 14 residues. J was trimmed by 5 bases and V by 4 bases; bases with no gene match: 9. Germline V gives CDR1 DFQATT, CDR2 SNEGSKA (reference sequence). The DNA read from the CDR3 is TGCAGTGCTACTATAGCGGGGCGAGTTGAGACC. Translating gives CSATIAGRVET. The full-length CDR3 reads as CSATIAGRVETQYF.

This clone appeared many times. The CDR3 is cut off 3 residues early in the read; its end comes from the germline J gene. This chain joins TRBV9 and TRBJ2-7; perhaps TRBD2 as D (5 bases). Looked up from germline, CDR1 is SGDLS and CDR2 is YYNGEE. The CDR3 has 15 residues. Trimming took 2 bases from V and 3 from J, leaving 15 bases between them. Partial CDR3 DNA: TGTGCCAGCAGCGTCCTCCCCGGGGTTATCTACGAG. It encodes CASSVLPGVIYE. The whole CDR3 protein reads CASSVLPGVIYEQYF.

This clone was counted at least ten times. The read halts 3 residues ahead of the CDR3 end, with the missing end drawn from the germline J gene. The rearrangement links TRBV6-2 or TRBV6-3 to TRBJ2-7, with a possible D match to TRBD1 (6 bases). Trimming shortened V by 2 bases and J by 2 bases, and 7 bases separated the two germline ends. The CDR3 sequence is 13 residues long. The germline gives CDR1 MNHEY, CDR2 SVGEGT. The CDR3 region is CASSYRDTYEQYF. CDR3 DNA, as far as it was read: TGTGCCAGCAGTTACCGGGACACCTACGAG.

This clone was seen at least ten times. The CDR3 extends 3 residues past the end of the read, so its final part is completed from the germline J gene. The chain recombines TRBV5-1 with TRBJ2-4, with D tentatively TRBD1 (5 bases). The CDR3 has 14 amino acids. Germline CDR1 and CDR2: SGHRS and YFSETQ. This CDR3 is CASSLVGQEWIQYF. Incomplete CDR3 DNA: TGCGCCAGCAGCTTGGTGGGGCAGGAGTGGATT.

This clone was picked up many times. The CDR3 end falls 3 residues outside the read, so it is completed with the germline J gene. This chain connects TRBV12-3 or TRBV12-4 to TRBJ2-3; D is possibly TRBD2 (5 bases). Trimming removed 1 base from V and 5 bases from J, with 10 bases in between. The CDR3 length is 14 residues. The CDR3 bases that were read are TGTGCCAGCAGTTTAGGGCTAGCAGGAGATACG. Its translation: CASSLGLAGDT. The whole CDR3 reads CASSLGLAGDTQYF.

This clone was recorded a few times. The CDR3 end lies 3 residues beyond the end of the read and is filled in from the germline J gene. The rearrangement joins TRBV19 to TRBJ1-4, with 10 bases aligning to TRBD1. This CDR3 is 14 amino acids long. Germline CDR1 LNHDA, CDR2 SQIVND (reference sequence). CDR3 sequence reads: CASRRQGANSPLFF. The CDR3 bases that were read are TGTGCCAGTAGAAGACAGGGGGCCAATTCACCA.

This clone was detected many times. The read gets to within 3 residues of the CDR3 end, and the germline J gene fills in the rest. The rearrangement links TRBV5-1 to TRBJ2-3; D gene uncertain. Germline lookup yields CDR1 SGHRS and CDR2 YFSETQ. The CDR3 length is 13 residues. V was trimmed by 1 base and J by 2 bases, leaving 5 bases between them. This chain's CDR3 is CASSLRPTDTQYF. The DNA read from the CDR3 is TGCGCCAGCAGCTTGAGGCCCACAGATACG.

On this clone: The CDR3 end lies 3 residues beyond the end of the read and is filled in from the germline J gene. This chain joins TRBV6-4 and TRBJ1-5; no firm D call. CDR3 length: 14 amino acids. Trimming removed 5 bases at V and 4 bases at J, with 12 bases between. Germline V CDR1 and CDR2: MRHNA, SNTAGT. CDR3 DNA, as far as it was read: TGTGCCAGCAGTCCAACCGGGGATAATCAGCCC. Its translation: CASSPTGDNQP. Given in full, the CDR3 is CASSPTGDNQPQHF.